One TCR beta chain is described in this entry. Its antigen has not been determined. No per-base quality is available; no much larger clone lies one base away. The immunoSEQ Assay, a bias-controlled multiplex PCR, was used to amplify TCRbeta CDR3 regions from genomic DNA. The original pipeline was this. The number of nucleated cells in each sample was estimated by amplification of reference gene primers within the assay. To quantify the absolute abundance of each unique TCRbeta CDR3 rearrangement, sequence reads were collapsed and filtered. For each sample, productive Simpson clonality was calculated as the square root of Simpson's diversity index over productive rearrangements. TCRdb mirrors the immuneACCESS table, restricted to in-frame sequences. Some clones are absent from its copies; in checked studies, under half trace to an unresolved V gene, and the reason for the others is unknown. V, J and clone size derive from that table, while D and trimming were established from the DNA sequence. This sample holds roughly 200,000 clones; more than 80% were observed only once. About 1.3% of the sample rests with the top ten.

Enrolling through a virtual design, the prospective study's participants ranged in age from roughly 18 to 90 years and lived across more than 20 United States geographic areas. In the prospective study, participants were assigned to cohorts based on the clinical history participants reported in a screening survey and a study questionnaire. ImmuneRACE Cohort 3 recovered participants were defined by two consecutive negative NP/OP PCR tests, healthcare professional clearance, or symptom resolution. In the prospective study, whole blood, serum and a nasopharyngeal or oropharyngeal swab were collected from each participant by mobile phlebotomists. Over a 2-month period, participants in the prospective study had the option of providing additional blood draws and questionnaires. Blood samples from the prospective study were shipped frozen or at room temperature prior to DNA extraction. This entry is derived from a study of blood T cell repertoires in COVID-19 (TCRdb year 2020). About the study as a whole: Collaborator samples came from the United States, Italy and Spain and covered acute and convalescent phases of COVID-19. The prospective study material was composed of cDNA or gDNA derived from T cells, B-cell-depleted T cells, or PBMCs. Deeply sampled blood TCRbeta repertoires from subjects exposed to, actively infected with, or recovered from COVID-19 were included in the dataset. The repertoires were released in a freely available public database meant as a resource for research on the immune response to SARS-CoV-2. The samples were drawn from the first 160 participants of the ongoing ImmuneRACE study and from some 1,300 subjects provided by 6 global collaborators. Sample metadata almost always included a de-identified subject ID, COVID-19 status, age in years and sex. Where HLA class I and class II types were available, the types were taken from metadata supplied by the sample provider, not from assay-based typing.

V loses 0 bases at its end and J loses 3 bases; junction bases beyond the gene matches: 10. Based on the germline V gene, the CDR1 and CDR2 sequences are SGHDT and YYEEEE. From cysteine to phenylalanine, the CDR3 is 18 amino acids long. The kept DNA is CDR3 alone, 54 bases in frame from the first base. Study-wide conclusions, independent of this receptor: The quantity of clinical and demographic metadata differed by source and by participant and was supplied without curation.

Sequencing input: PBMCs or T cells enriched from blood (not recorded which). The TCR sequence derives from a man aged 25-45 years who had recovered from COVID-19. Recombination joined TRBV5-6 with TRBJ2-3, and 10 bases in between align with TRBD2. The CDR3 is CASSLVLAGDVWTDTQYF. The DNA sequence reads TGTGCCAGCAGCTTGGTCCTAGCGGGGGACGTCTGGACAGATACGCAGTATTTT.